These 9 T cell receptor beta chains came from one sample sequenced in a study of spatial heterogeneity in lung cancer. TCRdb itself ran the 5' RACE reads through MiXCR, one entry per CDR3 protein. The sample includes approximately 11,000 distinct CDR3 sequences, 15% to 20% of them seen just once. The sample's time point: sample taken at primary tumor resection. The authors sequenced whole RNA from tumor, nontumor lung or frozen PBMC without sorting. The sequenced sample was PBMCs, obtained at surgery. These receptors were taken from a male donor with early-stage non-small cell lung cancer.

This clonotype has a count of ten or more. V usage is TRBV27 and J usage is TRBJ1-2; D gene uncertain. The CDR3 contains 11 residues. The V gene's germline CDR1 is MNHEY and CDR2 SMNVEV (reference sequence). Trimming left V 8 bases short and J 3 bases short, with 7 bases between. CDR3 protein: CASAFYYGYTF. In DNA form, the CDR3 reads TGTGCCAGCGCCTTTTACTATGGCTACACCTTC.

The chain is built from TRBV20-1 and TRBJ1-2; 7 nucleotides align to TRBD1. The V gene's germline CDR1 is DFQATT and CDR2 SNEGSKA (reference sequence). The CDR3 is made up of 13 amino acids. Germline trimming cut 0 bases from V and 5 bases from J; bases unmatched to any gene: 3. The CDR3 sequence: CSAREGRGYGYTF. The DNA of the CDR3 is TGCAGTGCTAGAGAGGGCAGGGGGTATGGCTACACCTTC.

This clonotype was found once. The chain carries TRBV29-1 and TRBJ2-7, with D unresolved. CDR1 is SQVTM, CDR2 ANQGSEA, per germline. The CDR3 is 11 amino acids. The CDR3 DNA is TGCAGTTTTCTGTTCGGTAGCGAGCAGTACTTC. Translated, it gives CSFLFGSEQYF.

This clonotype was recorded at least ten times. CDR3 in DNA: TGTGCCAGCAGACCCACAGGGGTGGTTTACACTGAAGCTTTCTTT. This sequence encodes CASRPTGVVYTEAFF. The chain employs TRBV6-5 and TRBJ1-1, with 7 bases fitting TRBD1. Germline V gene lookup returns CDR1 MNHEY and CDR2 SVGAGI. The CDR3 totals 15 residues. With 6 bases clipped from V and 3 bases from J, the junction kept 10 bases outside the gene matches.

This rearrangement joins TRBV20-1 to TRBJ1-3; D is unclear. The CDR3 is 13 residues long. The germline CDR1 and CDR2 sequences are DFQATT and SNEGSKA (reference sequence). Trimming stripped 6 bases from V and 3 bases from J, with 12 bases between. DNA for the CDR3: TGCAGTGCAAAAGACCCCCTTGGAAACACCATATATTTT. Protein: CSAKDPLGNTIYF.

CDR3 nucleotides: TGTGCCATCAGTGATGGGACAGGGTATTCACCCCTCCACTTT. This translates into CAISDGTGYSPLHF. The V and J genes are TRBV10-3 and TRBJ1-6; 9 bases map to TRBD1. The germline V gene encodes CDR1 ENHRY and CDR2 SYGVKD. V gave up 3 bases and J gave up 8 bases; unmatched junction bases: 2. This CDR3 is built from 14 residues.

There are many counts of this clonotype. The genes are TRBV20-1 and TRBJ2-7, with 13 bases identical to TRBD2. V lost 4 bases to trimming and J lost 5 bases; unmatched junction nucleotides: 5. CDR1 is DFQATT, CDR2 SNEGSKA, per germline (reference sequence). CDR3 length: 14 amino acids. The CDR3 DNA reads TGCAGTGCTAAGCCCGGACTAGCGGGAGACGAGCAGTACTTC. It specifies CSAKPGLAGDEQYF.

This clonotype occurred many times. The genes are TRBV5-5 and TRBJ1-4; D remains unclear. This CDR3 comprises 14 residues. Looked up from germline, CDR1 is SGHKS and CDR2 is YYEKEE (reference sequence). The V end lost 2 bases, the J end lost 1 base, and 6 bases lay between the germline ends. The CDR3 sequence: CASSFGVTNEKLFF. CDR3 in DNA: TGTGCCAGCAGCTTCGGGGTAACTAATGAAAAACTGTTTTTT.

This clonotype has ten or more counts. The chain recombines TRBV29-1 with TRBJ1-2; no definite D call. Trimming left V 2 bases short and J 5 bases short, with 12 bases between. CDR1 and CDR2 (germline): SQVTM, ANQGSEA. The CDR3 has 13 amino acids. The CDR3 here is CSVETSFGYGYTF. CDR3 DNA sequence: TGCAGCGTTGAAACATCTTTTGGGTATGGCTACACCTTC.